This T cell receptor beta chain was sequenced for a study of blood T cell repertoires in COVID-19. Study at large: Samples came from the United States, Italy and Spain, spanning acute and convalescent COVID-19. The cDNA or gDNA used as material had been derived from T cells, B-cell-depleted T cells, or PBMCs.

Germline V gene lookup returns CDR1 SNHLY and CDR2 FYNNEI. V lost 4 bases and J lost 5; bases outside the gene matches: 9. The CDR3 is made up of 15 amino acids. Study processing details: How many nucleated cells were present was estimated from reference gene primer amplification. Sequencing was performed with immunoSEQ multiplex PCR; in TCRdb, only in-frame clones are kept and a portion is missing. D and trimming were read from the DNA, whereas the V and J calls and clone size are those reported in that table. The table lists 200,000 to 250,000 clones, roughly 86% of them singletons. This TCR came from a woman aged 60 to 75 with acute or convalescent COVID-19. This chain links TRBV2 with TRBJ1-1; TRBD1 matches at 8 bases. Input material: peripheral blood. The CDR3, as DNA: TGTGCCAGCAGTGCCCAGGGGGCAGAGGGGACTGAAGCTTTCTTT. Amino acid sequence: CASSAQGAEGTEAFF.